Detailed here is one TCR beta chain. The clone's antigen remains unknown. One base away there is no much larger clone; base qualities are not given. This sample was included in a study of T cell responses to AZD1222 COVID-19 vaccine (dated by TCRdb to the early 2020s). In the study overall: AZD1222 recipients whose second dose came at about 4 weeks and those whose second dose came at about 12 weeks were combined into one group, since spike-specific TCR depth and breadth did not differ between the two schedules. TCR sequencing covered fewer than 250 trial participants: 207 given two doses of AZD1222 and 26 given two doses of MenACWY control vaccine. Enrollment into the trials was organized by age into subgroups of 18-55, 56-69 and 70-plus years, and those subgroups contained roughly 150, 30 and 60 TCR-sequenced participants, respectively.

Overall results and qualifications from the work: The whole spike protein was spanned by vaccine-associated CD4 TCRs, and dominant responses were seen in regions 160-218 and 743-854. After two AZD1222 doses, spike-specific TCR breadth and depth were significantly higher than at day 0 and than in MenACWY recipients. Most participants were white British and females outnumbered males, and the authors suggested that clonal diversity may have been underestimated. No day 14 peak-response samples were available, so repertoires were characterized only after the peak T cell response. Only six AZD1222 recipients were SARS-CoV-2 seropositive at baseline, limiting conclusions about previously exposed vaccinees. Reportedly, close to half of the unique spike-specific TCRs recognized epitopes lying outside the regions that are mutated in the B.1.351 and B.1.1.7 variants. In the small 56-69-year group, the increase in depth fell short of significance, most likely because of low power.

Reading the label with the study, this specimen's time point is: baseline before first vaccination. Vaccinee samples came from UK trials COV001 and COV002, including a single-blind randomized controlled phase 2/3 trial of AZD1222 (ChAdOx1 nCoV-19) in healthy adults. For TCRbeta chain sequencing, PBMC samples from trial participants were taken at day 0 and at day 28 after the second dose. The CDR3 regions of human TCRbeta chains were analyzed by immunosequencing. In the original analysis: Repertoire TCRs were checked for matches against a reference library of SARS-CoV-2-specific TCRs that had been generated using the MIRA antigen-specificity platform. Breadth meant the fraction of unique TCRs that were SARS-CoV-2-associated, whereas depth meant the fraction of total T cells that were SARS-CoV-2-associated. Using the MIRA data, every spike-specific TCR was mapped to the spike region that the TCR reacted to and assigned to either a CD4 or a CD8 class. Log10-transformed breadth and depth values were compared by one-way ANOVA with Sidak's multiple comparisons tests. TCRdb limited this immuneACCESS table to in-frame rearrangements with V and J called. A share of clones is missing; checked studies link under half to unresolved V genes, and the rest is unexplained. Clone size and V and J calls were adopted from that table, with D and trimming inferred from the DNA. This sample has over 40,000 clones in its table, and about four fifths of those were observed once. Together, the top ten hold 27% of the sample.

This clonotype originated in an adult in good health. This sample comprised peripheral blood, obtained on day 0 of AZD1222 vaccination.

The CDR3 protein sequence reads: CASSLERGKVTEAFF. The nucleotides are TGTGCCAGCAGCTTAGAGAGAGGGAAGGTGACTGAAGCTTTCTTT. The chain is made from TRBV7-8 and TRBJ1-1; the D gene lacks a confident call. Sequences SGHVS (CDR1) and FQNEAQ (CDR2) are obtained from the germline V gene. The trim is 1 base for V and 5 bases for J, with a gap of 14 bases between the germline ends. The CDR3, cysteine through phenylalanine, is 15 amino acids long. The sequence is cut down to CDR3 DNA, 45 bases in frame from base 1.